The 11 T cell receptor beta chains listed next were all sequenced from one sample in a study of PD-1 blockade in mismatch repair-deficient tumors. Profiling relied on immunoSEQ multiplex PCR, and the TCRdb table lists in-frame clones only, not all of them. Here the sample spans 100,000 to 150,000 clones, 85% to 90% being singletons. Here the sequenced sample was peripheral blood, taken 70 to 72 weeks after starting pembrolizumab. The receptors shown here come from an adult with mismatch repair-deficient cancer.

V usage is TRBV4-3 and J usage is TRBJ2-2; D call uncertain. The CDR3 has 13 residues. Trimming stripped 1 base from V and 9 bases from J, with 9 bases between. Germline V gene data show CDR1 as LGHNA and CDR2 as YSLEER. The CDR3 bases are TGCGCCAGCAGCCAAGTTATAGGCCGGGAGCTGTTTTTT. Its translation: CASSQVIGRELFF.

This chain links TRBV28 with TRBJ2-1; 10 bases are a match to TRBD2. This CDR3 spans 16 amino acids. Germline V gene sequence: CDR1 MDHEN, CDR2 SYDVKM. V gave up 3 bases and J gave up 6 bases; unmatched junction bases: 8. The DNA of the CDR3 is TGTGCCAGCAGTTTGTTACTAGCGGGACGAGGCAATGAGCAGTTCTTC. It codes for CASSLLLAGRGNEQFF. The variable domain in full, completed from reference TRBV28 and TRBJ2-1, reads DVKVTQSSRYLVKRTGEKVFLECVQDMDHENMFWYRQDPGLGLRLIYFSYDVKMKEKGDIPEGYSVSREKKERFSLILESASTNQTSMYLCASSLLLAGRGNEQFFGPGTRLTVL.

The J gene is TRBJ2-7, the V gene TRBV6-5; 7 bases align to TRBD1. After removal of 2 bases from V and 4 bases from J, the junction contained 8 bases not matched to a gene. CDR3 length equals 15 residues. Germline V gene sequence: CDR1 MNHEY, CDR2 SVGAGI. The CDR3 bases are TGTGCCAGCAGTTACGGTAGAGGGGGCGGGTACGAGCAGTACTTC. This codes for CASSYGRGGGYEQYF.

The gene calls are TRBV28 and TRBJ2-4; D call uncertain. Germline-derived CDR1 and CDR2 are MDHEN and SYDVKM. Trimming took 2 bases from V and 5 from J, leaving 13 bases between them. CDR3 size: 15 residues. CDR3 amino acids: CASSLGNNPQNIQYF. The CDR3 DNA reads TGTGCCAGCAGTTTAGGGAACAATCCACAAAACATTCAGTACTTC.

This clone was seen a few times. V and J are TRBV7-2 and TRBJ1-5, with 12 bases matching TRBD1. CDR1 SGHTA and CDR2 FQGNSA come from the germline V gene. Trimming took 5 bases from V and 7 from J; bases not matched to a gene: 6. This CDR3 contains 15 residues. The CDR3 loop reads CASSPGTGGWQPQHF. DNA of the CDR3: TGTGCCAGCAGCCCTGGGACAGGGGGCTGGCAGCCCCAGCATTTT. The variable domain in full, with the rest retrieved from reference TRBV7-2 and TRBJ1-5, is GAGVSQSPSNKVTEKGKDVELRCDPISGHTALYWYRQSLGQGLEFLIYFQGNSAPDKSGLPSDRFSAERTGGSVSTLTIQRTQQEDSAVYLCASSPGTGGWQPQHFGDGTRLSIL.

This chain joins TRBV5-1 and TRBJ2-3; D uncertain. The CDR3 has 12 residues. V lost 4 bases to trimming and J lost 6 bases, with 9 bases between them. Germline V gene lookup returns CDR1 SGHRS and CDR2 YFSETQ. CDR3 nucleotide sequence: TGCGCCAGCAGCAGCCCCAGGGATACGCAGTATTTT. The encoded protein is CASSSPRDTQYF.

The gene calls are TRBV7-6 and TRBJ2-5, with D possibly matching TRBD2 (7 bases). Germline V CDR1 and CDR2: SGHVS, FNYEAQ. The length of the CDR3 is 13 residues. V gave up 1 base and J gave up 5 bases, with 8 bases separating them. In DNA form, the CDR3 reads TGTGCCAGCAGCTTAGAGGGGGGGGAGACCCAGTACTTC. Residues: CASSLEGGETQYF.

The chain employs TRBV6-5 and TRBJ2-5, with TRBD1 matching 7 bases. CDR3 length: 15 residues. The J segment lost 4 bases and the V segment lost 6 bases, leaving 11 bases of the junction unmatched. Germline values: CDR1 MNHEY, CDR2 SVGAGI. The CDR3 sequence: CASSPGDRLLETQYF. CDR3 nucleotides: TGTGCCAGCAGCCCCGGGGACAGACTCCTAGAGACCCAGTACTTC.

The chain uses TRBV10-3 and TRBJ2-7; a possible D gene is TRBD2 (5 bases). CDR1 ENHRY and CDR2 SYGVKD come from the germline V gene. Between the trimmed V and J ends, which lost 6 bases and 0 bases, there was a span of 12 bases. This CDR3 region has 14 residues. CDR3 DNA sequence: TGTGCCATCAGCGATGAGCGGAACTCCTACGAGCAGTACTTC. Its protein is CAISDERNSYEQYF.

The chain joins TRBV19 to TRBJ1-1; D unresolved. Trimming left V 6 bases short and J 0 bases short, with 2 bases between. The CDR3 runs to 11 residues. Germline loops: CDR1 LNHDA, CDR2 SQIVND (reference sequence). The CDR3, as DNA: TGTGCCAGTAGCCTGAACACTGAAGCTTTCTTT. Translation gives CASSLNTEAFF. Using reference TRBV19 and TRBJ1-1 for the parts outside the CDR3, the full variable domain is DGGITQSPKYLFRKEGQNVTLSCEQNLNHDAMYWYRQDPGQGLRLIYYSQIVNDFQKGDIAEGYSVSREKKESFPLTVTSAQKNPTAFYLCASSLNTEAFFGQGTRLTVV.

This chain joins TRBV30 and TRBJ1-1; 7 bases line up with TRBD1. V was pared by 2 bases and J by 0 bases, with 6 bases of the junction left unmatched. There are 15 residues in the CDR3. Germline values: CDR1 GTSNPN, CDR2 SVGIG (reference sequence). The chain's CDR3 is CAWSRQGSLNTEAFF. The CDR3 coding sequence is TGTGCCTGGAGTAGACAGGGAAGTTTGAACACTGAAGCTTTCTTT.